Sequencing of this T cell receptor beta chain was carried out in a study of T cell repertoires in cytomegalovirus infection. On the study more broadly: CMV epitopes, recently identified HLA-C-restricted and well-studied HLA-B-restricted, were used. It can be stated that public TCR beta signatures indicated CMV infection as well as a matching HLA type. Study-level findings and limits: Of the TCR beta families, the public ones yielded a cumulative frequency that identified carriers of CMV plus the relevant HLA. Clonotypes of TCR beta that were HLA-C-restricted and CMV-specific dominated the ex vivo response.

In TCRdb, the reads were re-called with MiXCR into one record per CDR3 protein. The sample carries about 110,000 distinct CDR3 sequences, under 30% recorded once. Concerning this clonotype: Its specificity is not known.

Trimming stripped 1 base from V and 4 bases from J, with 8 bases between. CDR3 size: 14 residues. CDR1 SEHNR and CDR2 FQNEAQ come from the germline V gene (reference sequence). This rearrangement joins TRBV7-9 to TRBJ2-1; D unresolved. This clonotype originated in a human donor in good health (CMV status not recorded). Some clones in this sample may be carry-over from other donors' samples. The sequenced sample was CD8+ T cells from cultured PBMCs, obtained from culture after CMV antigen stimulation. The CDR3 sequence: CASSLEKGYNEQFF. CDR3 coding DNA: TGTGCCAGCAGCTTAGAAAAGGGATACAATGAGCAGTTCTTC.